This T cell receptor (beta chain) was recorded in a study of cytomegalovirus exposure and HLA in healthy donors. General study findings and limits: TCR beta sequences numbering around 15,000 were associated with HLA alleles at 0.05 false discovery rate in a later analysis. Later analysis reportedly placed an Asian-associated ancestry cluster below the roughly 700-donor mean in N-insertions. Exclusion as indistinguishable affected some V segments, including TRBV6-2 and TRBV6-3.

Comment on this clone: Its target is unknown.

The ends were cut back, 7 bases at V and 0 bases at J, with 14 bases in the middle. CDR1 is LNHDA, CDR2 SQIVND, per germline (reference sequence). The CDR3 runs 15 residues. PCR involved 60 Vbeta and 13 Jbeta primers. Clones were sequenced by immunoSEQ multiplex PCR, and TCRdb holds only the in-frame ones, with some missing. The table lists tens of thousands of clones, more than 55% of them singletons. Specimen: PBMCs. The J gene is TRBJ2-3, the V gene TRBV19; tentative D call: TRBD1 (5 bases). This clonotype was obtained from a human donor in good health. This chain's CDR3 is CASNPRDRSTDTQYF. In DNA form, the CDR3 reads TGTGCCAGTAATCCCAGGGATCGGAGCACAGATACGCAGTATTTT. The whole variable domain, filled in from reference TRBV19 and TRBJ2-3, reads DGGITQSPKYLFRKEGQNVTLSCEQNLNHDAMYWYRQDPGQGLRLIYYSQIVNDFQKGDIAEGYSVSREKKESFPLTVTSAQKNPTAFYLCASNPRDRSTDTQYFGPGTRLTVL.